The entry below describes one T cell receptor beta chain. Its antigen is undetermined. The data are from a study of blood T cells in healthy people across ages. A J-beta primer mix and a sample-barcoded 5' primer were used in a second PCR of about 7 to 12 cycles. TCRdb processed the 5' RACE reads anew with MiXCR; each CDR3 protein has one entry. The sample has around 1,900,000 distinct CDR3 sequences, about 39% seen once. Germline CDR1 is SGHTA and CDR2 is FQGTGA. Trimming cost V 4 bases and J 9 bases; bases outside gene matches: 5. The CDR3 sequence is 13 residues long. Findings and caveats of the study: Percentage of naive T cells showed a strong correlation with TCR beta diversity. When set beside aged donors, long-lived donors presented more naive CD4+ cells and higher diversity. Roughly linearly, TCR beta diversity per million T cells fell as age increased.

Each donor had around 10 milliliters of peripheral blood drawn. This chain connects TRBV7-3 to TRBJ2-1; 8 bases fit TRBD2. The sequenced sample consisted of blood. This sequence was found in a human donor in good health. DNA for the CDR3: TGTGCCAGCAGCTCCTCGGGGGGGACTGAGCAGTTCTTC. It yields the protein CASSSSGGTEQFF.